The 9 T cell receptor beta chains below come from one sample, sequenced in a study of blood T cell repertoires in COVID-19. Assay: immunoSEQ multiplex PCR; the TCRdb copy retains only in-frame clones and omits some. This table holds around 190,000 clones, approximately 80% found once. The sequencing input was peripheral blood. The receptors were gathered from a woman aged 45 to 65 with active or convalescent COVID-19.

This clone came up a few times. At the DNA level, this CDR3 is encoded by other sequences in the same sample as well. The chain joins TRBV7-2 to TRBJ2-3, with a weak D call TRBD2 (6 bases). Trimming cost V 5 bases and J 2 bases, with 11 bases left between them. Germline loops: CDR1 SGHTA, CDR2 FQGNSA. The CDR3 contains 14 residues. The CDR3 sequence: CASSRDFSTDTQYF. As DNA, the CDR3 is TGTGCCAGCAGCCGGGACTTTTCCACAGATACGCAGTATTTT.

This chain uses TRBV10-3 with TRBJ2-3, with D possibly TRBD2 on 5 matching bases. The V end was cut by 11 bases, the J end by 4 bases, with 13 bases between. CDR1 is ENHRY and CDR2 is SYGVKD in the germline V gene. The CDR3 has 12 residues. DNA for the CDR3: TGTGCCTCCTCGGAGGCGGCAGATACGCAGTATTTT. It specifies CASSEAADTQYF.

In this sample, this clone turned up a few times. The V gene is TRBV25-1, the J gene TRBJ1-1; tentatively, D is TRBD1 (5 bases). CDR1 and CDR2 (germline): MGHDK, SYGVNS. The CDR3 runs to 13 residues. Trimming removed 5 bases at V and 4 bases at J, with 11 bases between. CDR3 coding DNA: TGTGCCAGCAGTCCTCAGGGTTTCACTGAAGCTTTCTTT. Translating it yields CASSPQGFTEAFF.

This sequence joins TRBV4-3 and TRBJ2-3, with D maybe TRBD2 (6 bases). In germline, CDR1 is LGHNA, CDR2 YSLEER. The CDR3 length is 17 residues. Trimming removed 0 bases at V and 4 bases at J, with 17 bases between. Written as DNA, the CDR3 is TGCGCCAGCAGCCAAGATGTCCGGCGGGACCGGCCAGATACGCAGTATTTT. Protein sequence: CASSQDVRRDRPDTQYF.

This chain connects TRBV5-5 to TRBJ1-1; D call uncertain. The V gene lost 4 bases and the J gene lost 1 base, with 11 bases spanning the gap. Germline-derived CDR1 and CDR2 are SGHKS and YYEKEE (reference sequence). The CDR3 length is 14 residues. CDR3 DNA: TGTGCCAGCAGCCTGGCTCTAGCGAACACTGAAGCTTTCTTT. Translation gives CASSLALANTEAFF.

The chain uses TRBV27 and TRBJ2-3, with D uncertain. Trimming pared 4 bases from V and 4 bases from J, leaving 15 bases between. The CDR3 extends over 15 amino acids. In germline, CDR1 is MNHEY, CDR2 SMNVEV (reference sequence). In DNA, the CDR3 is TGTGCCAGCAGTTCGCTAAACCCGCTGGCAGATACGCAGTATTTT. This translates into CASSSLNPLADTQYF.

The V gene is TRBV6-5, the J gene TRBJ1-2; TRBD1 aligns across 10 bases. Germline values: CDR1 MNHEY, CDR2 SVGAGI. The CDR3 runs to 16 residues. Losses at the gene ends were 4 bases for V and 7 bases for J; bases not matched to a gene: 12. CDR3 DNA sequence: TGTGCCAGCAGTTCTCAGACAGGGGGCCGGTCGGGTGGCTACACCTTC. Translating gives CASSSQTGGRSGGYTF.

The DNA of the CDR3 is TGCAGCGCTCGGCTACTAGCGGGAACCGATACGCAGTATTTT. It codes for CSARLLAGTDTQYF. The chain is built from TRBV29-1 and TRBJ2-3; 10 bases fit TRBD2. The CDR3 is made up of 14 amino acids. The V gene's germline CDR1 is SQVTM and CDR2 ANQGSEA. Germline trimming cut 7 bases from V and 6 bases from J; bases unmatched to any gene: 10.

The chain links TRBV18 to TRBJ1-5; possible D gene TRBD1, 6 bases. The CDR3 consists of 17 residues. Trimming took 2 bases from V and 1 from J, leaving 15 bases between them. Germline CDR1 is KGHSH and CDR2 is LQKENI. The CDR3 DNA reads as TGTGCCAGCTCACCAGCGACAGGACTCGGCAGCAATCAGCCCCAGCATTTT. Its protein is CASSPATGLGSNQPQHF. Combining the CDR3 with reference TRBV18 and TRBJ1-5 gives the whole variable domain NAGVMQNPRHLVRRRGQEARLRCSPMKGHSHVYWYRQLPEEGLKFMVYLQKENIIDESGMPKERFSAEFPKEGPSILRIQQVVRGDSAAYFCASSPATGLGSNQPQHFGDGTRLSIL.